Listed here are 26 T cell receptor beta chains from one sample, sequenced in a study of CD8 T cells in Susac syndrome. The RNA, roughly 0.5 to 1 ug, was put through reverse transcription using random hexamers. One entry per CDR3 protein results from TCRdb running MiXCR on the immunoSEQ multiplex PCR reads. The profile shows 110,000 or so distinct CDR3 sequences, roughly 94% of them singletons. Material: CD4+ T cells from PBMCs. The receptors shown here come from a human donor in good health.

This chain links TRBV3-1 with TRBJ1-1; D is unclear. The CDR3 consists of 14 residues. Trimming removed 1 base at V and 3 bases at J, with 9 bases between. The germline V gene encodes CDR1 LGHDT and CDR2 YNNKEL (reference sequence). This CDR3 reads CASSQVPWDTEAFF. CDR3 DNA: TGTGCCAGCAGCCAAGTTCCCTGGGACACTGAAGCTTTCTTT.

The chain is built from TRBV4-1 and TRBJ2-7; possible D gene TRBD1, 5 bases. This CDR3 spans 14 amino acids. From germline, CDR1 is MGHRA and CDR2 YSYEKL. V lost 3 bases to trimming and J lost 3 bases, with 12 bases between them. The CDR3 nucleotides read TGCGCCAGCAGCCACCCCGTTGACAGCTACGAGCAGTACTTC. As protein: CASSHPVDSYEQYF.

This clonotype was recorded only once. The chain joins TRBV5-1 to TRBJ2-2, with D unclear. The CDR3 has 13 amino acids. Per the germline V gene, CDR1 is SGHRS and CDR2 is YFSETQ. The ends were cut back, 5 bases at V and 4 bases at J, with 9 bases in the middle. The CDR3 DNA sequence: TGCGCCAGCAGAGGTGACTTCACCGGGGAGCTGTTTTTT. Translated: CASRGDFTGELFF.

The chain has TRBV28 and TRBJ2-7; TRBD2 agrees at 7 bases. The V gene's germline CDR1 is MDHEN and CDR2 SYDVKM. This CDR3 has 14 residues. The J segment lost 1 base and the V segment lost 5 bases, leaving 5 bases of the junction unmatched. The CDR3 reads CASSRGEGSYEQYF. The DNA for the CDR3 is TGTGCCAGCAGTCGGGGGGAAGGATCCTACGAGCAGTACTTC.

The chain links TRBV6-4 to TRBJ2-7; D remains ambiguous. V lost 1 base to trimming and J lost 0 bases, with 16 bases between them. CDR1 is MRHNA, CDR2 SNTAGT, per germline. This CDR3 has 17 amino acids. The CDR3 is CASSDWPSYSRSYEQYF. The CDR3 nucleotides read TGTGCCAGCAGTGACTGGCCCTCCTATTCCCGCTCCTACGAGCAGTACTTC.

This chain connects TRBV12-3 or TRBV12-4 to TRBJ2-5, with TRBD1 matching over 7 bases. The CDR3 is 12 amino acids. The V segment lost 6 bases and the J segment 3 bases; nucleotides outside the gene matches: 1. The CDR3 sequence: CASSRGKETQYF. In DNA, the CDR3 is TGTGCCAGCAGCAGGGGGAAAGAGACCCAGTACTTC.

The rearrangement joins TRBV12-3 or TRBV12-4 to TRBJ2-7; unclear D gene. The CDR3 length is 14 residues. The V end lost 3 bases, the J end lost 0 bases, and 9 bases lay between the germline ends. The DNA for the CDR3 is TGTGCCAGCAGTTTTGAAGAGGCCTCCTACGAGCAGTACTTC. Translated: CASSFEEASYEQYF.

The chain carries TRBV28 and TRBJ2-7, with 10 bases aligning to TRBD1. The V gene's germline CDR1 is MDHEN and CDR2 SYDVKM. This CDR3 contains 14 residues. Germline trimming cut 8 bases from V and 2 bases from J; bases unmatched to any gene: 6. The CDR3 sequence: CASVEGTGAYEQYF. The CDR3 coding sequence is TGTGCCAGCGTAGAGGGGACAGGGGCCTACGAGCAGTACTTC.

V gene TRBV30 combines with J gene TRBJ1-1; tentative D call: TRBD1 (5 bases). With 2 bases removed from V and 2 bases from J, the gap between germline ends came to 9 bases. Per the germline V gene, CDR1 is GTSNPN and CDR2 is SVGIG (reference sequence). There are 13 residues in the CDR3. This CDR3 reads CAWSQGKNTEAFF. In nucleotides, the CDR3 is TGTGCCTGGAGTCAGGGAAAAAACACTGAAGCTTTCTTT.

This rearrangement joins TRBV3-1 to TRBJ1-1, with D maybe TRBD1 (5 bases). V lost 6 bases, J lost 2 bases, and 10 bases lay in between. Germline lookup yields CDR1 LGHDT and CDR2 YNNKEL (reference sequence). The CDR3 has 13 residues. CDR3: CASSAQENTEAFF. CDR3 sequence (DNA): TGTGCCAGCAGTGCACAGGAAAACACTGAAGCTTTCTTT.

The chain couples TRBV7-9 to TRBJ2-3; D remains unclear. V was cut by 2 bases and J by 5 bases, with 5 bases left in between. The germline V gene has CDR1 SEHNR and CDR2 FQNEAQ (reference sequence). This CDR3 contains 12 residues. The CDR3 DNA reads as TGTGCCAGCAGCTTACTCCAAGATACGCAGTATTTT. Its translation: CASSLLQDTQYF.

The chain links TRBV29-1 to TRBJ2-1; D is unclear. V lost 6 bases to trimming and J lost 0 bases, with 6 bases between them. CDR3 length: 12 residues. Per germline, CDR1 SQVTM and CDR2 ANQGSEA. Here the CDR3 reads CSVFSSYNEQFF. For the CDR3, the DNA is TGCAGCGTCTTTAGCTCCTACAATGAGCAGTTCTTC.

This chain joins TRBV19 and TRBJ2-1; 9 positions agree with TRBD2. Germline V gene lookup returns CDR1 LNHDA and CDR2 SQIVND (reference sequence). The CDR3 is made up of 16 amino acids. The V and J ends lost 4 bases and 10 bases, in that order; junction bases with no gene match: 14. This CDR3 reads CASSTRGREGPEEQFF. The CDR3 DNA reads TGTGCCAGTAGTACCCGAGGGCGGGAGGGTCCGGAGGAGCAGTTCTTC.

CDR3: CASSSGGSYGYTF. The CDR3 DNA sequence: TGTGCCAGCAGTTCGGGGGGTTCCTATGGCTACACCTTC. The chain links TRBV28 to TRBJ1-2; D possibly corresponds to TRBD1 (5 bases). Germline V CDR1 and CDR2: MDHEN, SYDVKM. Trimming pared 4 bases from V and 4 bases from J, leaving 10 bases between. The CDR3 is 13 amino acids.

In this sample, this clonotype turned up once. The chain has TRBV6-2 or TRBV6-3 and TRBJ2-3; the D is unclear. Germline CDR1 MNHEY, CDR2 SVGEGT. Trimming cost V 1 base and J 3 bases, with 5 bases left between them. The CDR3 covers 13 residues. CDR3: CASSYFRTDTQYF. CDR3 bases: TGTGCCAGCAGTTACTTCAGAACAGATACGCAGTATTTT.

This chain uses TRBV4-2 with TRBJ2-1; D might be TRBD2 (6 bases). V was trimmed by 0 bases and J by 5 bases, leaving 17 bases between them. Looked up from germline, CDR1 is LGHNA and CDR2 is YNFKEQ. This CDR3 comprises 17 residues. The CDR3: CASSQDNGGAQHNEQFF. The DNA for the CDR3 is TGTGCCAGCAGCCAAGATAACGGCGGGGCCCAGCACAATGAGCAGTTCTTC.

As for this clonotype: Germline is not matched at one junction end, which may reflect a read error. J is TRBJ2-5 and V is TRBV7-2, with D perhaps TRBD1 or TRBD2 (6 bases each). The CDR3 runs to 16 residues. CDR1 and CDR2 (germline): SGHTA, FQGNSA. The DNA for the CDR3 is TGTGCCAGCACCGCCCGCGGCACATGGGGGGCAGAGGCCCAGTACTTC. Its protein is CASTARGTWGAEAQYF.

The chain links TRBV30 to TRBJ1-1; a possible D gene is TRBD1 (6 bases). Trimming left V 4 bases short and J 6 bases short, with 12 bases between. The CDR3 runs to 12 residues. Germline CDR1 and CDR2: GTSNPN and SVGIG (reference sequence). The DNA for the CDR3 is TGTGCCTGGAAAATCTCAGGGGCTGAAGCTTTCTTT. Its protein is CAWKISGAEAFF.

This chain uses TRBV10-3 with TRBJ2-7; 12 bases match TRBD2. The germline CDR1 and CDR2 sequences are ENHRY and SYGVKD. After removal of 6 bases from V and 4 bases from J, the junction contained 7 bases not matched to a gene. CDR3 length equals 15 residues. As DNA, the CDR3 is TGTGCCATCAGCGCGACTAGCGGGAGTCTTTACGAGCAGTACTTC. This encodes CAISATSGSLYEQYF.

The gene calls are TRBV25-1 and TRBJ2-1; no firm D call. This CDR3 is built from 17 residues. The germline CDR1 and CDR2 sequences are MGHDK and SYGVNS. Here the CDR3 DNA reads TGTGTCGTTCCAAACGTCCCCCTTACCGACTCCTACAATGAGCAGTTCTTC. Translating it yields CVVPNVPLTDSYNEQFF.

The chain uses TRBV11-2 and TRBJ1-1, with D possibly being TRBD1 (6 bases). The CDR3 spans 14 residues. V shed 6 bases and J shed 4 bases, with 15 bases lying between them. CDR1 is SGHAT and CDR2 is FQNNGV in the germline V gene. The CDR3 region is CASRQPGAGTEAFF. The DNA of the CDR3 is TGTGCCAGCAGACAACCGGGGGCTGGCACTGAAGCTTTCTTT.

CDR3: CASSSPRTTQQFF. The CDR3 nucleotides are TGTGCCAGCAGTTCCCCCCGGACTACCCAGCAGTTCTTC. This chain joins TRBV28 and TRBJ2-1, with D maybe TRBD2 (6 bases). The germline gives CDR1 MDHEN, CDR2 SYDVKM. This CDR3 comprises 13 residues. Trimming shortened V by 4 bases and J by 11 bases, and 15 bases separated the two germline ends.

The genes are TRBV5-1 and TRBJ2-3, with TRBD2 matching over 8 bases. After removal of 4 bases from V and 2 bases from J, the junction contained 15 bases not matched to a gene. CDR3 length: 18 residues. The germline V gene has CDR1 SGHRS and CDR2 YFSETQ. The CDR3 DNA is TGCGCCAGCAGCCCCCTTCGGGAGGGAGGCTCTCCCACAGATACGCAGTATTTT. This codes for CASSPLREGGSPTDTQYF.

This rearrangement joins TRBV6-5 to TRBJ2-1; 9 bases line up with TRBD2. From germline, CDR1 is MNHEY and CDR2 SVGAGI. The CDR3 covers 17 residues. The V segment lost 2 bases and the J segment 2 bases; nucleotides outside the gene matches: 7. CDR3 sequence reads: CASSYVASGIPYNEQFF. The CDR3 DNA sequence: TGTGCCAGCAGTTACGTGGCTAGCGGGATCCCCTACAATGAGCAGTTCTTC.

The chain uses TRBV7-3 and TRBJ2-5, with TRBD2 matching 9 bases. The V segment lost 5 bases and the J segment 5 bases; nucleotides outside the gene matches: 12. The CDR3 loop spans 16 amino acids. Germline V gives CDR1 SGHTA, CDR2 FQGTGA. The CDR3 sequence is CASSRRGSGSGETQYF. The CDR3, as DNA: TGTGCCAGCAGCCGAAGGGGTAGCGGGAGCGGCGAGACCCAGTACTTC. The full variable domain, rest sourced from reference TRBV7-3 and TRBJ2-5, is GAGVSQTPSNKVTEKGKYVELRCDPISGHTALYWYRQSLGQGPEFLIYFQGTGAADDSGLPNDRFFAVRPEGSVSTLKIQRTERGDSAVYLCASSRRGSGSGETQYFGPGTRLLVL.

The chain links TRBV7-2 to TRBJ1-6; the D is unclear. V lost 4 bases and J lost 9, with 7 bases in between. Germline V CDR1 and CDR2: SGHTA, FQGNSA. There are 12 residues in the CDR3. Here the CDR3 reads CASSSPTSPLHF. The CDR3 DNA sequence: TGTGCCAGCAGCTCCCCGACTTCACCCCTCCACTTT.